One T cell receptor beta chain is described in this entry. CDR3 size: 17 residues. Deletions cut 5 bases from V and 8 bases from J, with 24 bases between. CDR1 and CDR2 from the germline V gene are SNHLY and FYNNEI. This entry comes from a study of blood T cell repertoires in COVID-19. Study in general: Nucleic acid was either cDNA or gDNA, and it came from T cells, B-cell-depleted T cells, or PBMCs.

Participants were placed into cohorts based on the clinical history they reported. Two negative PCRs, clearance, or symptom resolution had been documented for recovered Cohort 3 donors. Per the authors' pipeline: Reference gene primer amplification gave nucleated cell count estimates. Clones were read by immunoSEQ multiplex PCR, and TCRdb kept only the in-frame ones, dropping some. The DNA was the basis for D and trimming; V, J and clone size are from that table. The sample records 250,000 to 350,000 clones, less than 85% being singletons. The V call is TRBV2, the J call TRBJ2-2; D is possibly TRBD2 (7 bases). Sequencing input: PBMCs or T cells enriched from blood (not recorded which). The sequence came from a woman aged 45-60 years who had recovered from COVID-19. The CDR3 nucleotides are TGTGCCAGCAGTCCAATCCGGGCCACCCGGGGGGCGGGGGAGCTGTTTTTT. Amino acids: CASSPIRATRGAGELFF.